This T cell receptor (beta chain) was sequenced for a study of post-analysis software for immune sequencing data. Study-level results: Clustering by F measure revealed strong co-clustering among samples prepared together in one batch. Five TRBV segments, including TRBV5-6, TRBV5-1 and TRBV20-1, were more frequent in patients than controls. Patients with multiple sclerosis recorded significantly lower normalized Chao1 diversity than controls, the study found.

With regard to this clonotype: Its antigen is unidentified.

Germline values: CDR1 LGHDT, CDR2 YNNKEL (reference sequence). V was cut by 1 base and J by 2 bases, with 21 bases left in between. The CDR3 contains 19 residues. Unique molecular identifiers had been added to the TCR beta cDNA libraries. T cells numbering about 0.9 to 11 million yielded cDNA molecules that totaled some 500,000. TCRdb reprocessed the PCR reads via MiXCR and lists one record per CDR3 protein. The table includes 550,000 to 700,000 distinct CDR3 sequences, roughly 45% detected once. The origin of this receptor is a girl aged 10 to 17 with multiple sclerosis. The V gene is TRBV3-1, the J gene TRBJ2-1, with a tentative D call TRBD2 (5 bases). The sample comprised blood. Written as DNA, the CDR3 is TGTGCCAGCAGCCAAGTAGCTACTAGGCGGAGCCCTACCTACAATGAGCAGTTCTTC. Encoded protein: CASSQVATRRSPTYNEQFF.